These 11 T cell receptor beta chains originate from one sample sequenced in a study of beta chain features in type 1 diabetes. Points from the study as a whole: Significant though moderate, a shortening of TCRB CDR3s appeared in all four CD4+ subsets of Type 1 diabetes patients.

As every portion of the isolated RNA was reverse transcribed, the sequencing read expressed TCRB transcripts. Sequencing used immunoSEQ multiplex PCR; TCRdb keeps in-frame clones, though not all of them. This table holds a few hundred thousand clones, about 23% found once. Their antigens are not known. Sequenced sample: naive CD4+ T cells from blood. These receptor sequences come from a woman in her twenties or thirties with type 1 diabetes.

This clone showed up just a few times. The chain couples TRBV7-8 to TRBJ2-5, with 9 bases lining up with TRBD2. With 4 bases clipped from V and 6 bases from J, the junction kept 15 bases outside the gene matches. Germline CDR1 reads SGHVS; CDR2 reads FQNEAQ. The CDR3 sequence is 17 residues long. The CDR3 is CASSSSPGLARVKTQYF. In nucleotides, the CDR3 is TGTGCCAGCAGCTCGTCCCCGGGACTAGCTAGGGTGAAGACCCAGTACTTC.

The rearrangement joins TRBV28 to TRBJ2-1; 9 nucleotides line up with TRBD2. J lost 0 bases, V lost 1 base, and 1 base had no gene match. Germline V gene sequence: CDR1 MDHEN, CDR2 SYDVKM. This CDR3 is built from 16 residues. The CDR3 reads CASSLLAGDSYNEQFF. The DNA for the CDR3 is TGTGCCAGCAGTTTATTAGCGGGGGACTCCTACAATGAGCAGTTCTTC.

This clone was found a few times. This CDR3 is CAWRRREGYNEQFF. The CDR3 bases are TGTGCCTGGAGGCGGCGGGAGGGATACAATGAGCAGTTCTTC. The V gene is TRBV30, the J gene TRBJ2-1; TRBD2 matches 9 bases. This CDR3 spans 14 amino acids. Per the germline V gene, CDR1 is GTSNPN and CDR2 is SVGIG (reference sequence). V trimming: 3 bases; J trimming: 4 bases; junction bases outside the gene matches: 4. Complete variable domain (other parts from reference TRBV30 and TRBJ2-1): SQTIHQWPATLVQPVGSPLSLECTVEGTSNPNLYWYRQAAGRGLQLLFYSVGIGQISSEVPQNLSASRPQDRQFILSSKKLLLSDSGFYLCAWRRREGYNEQFFGPGTRLTVL.

V usage is TRBV10-3 and J usage is TRBJ2-2; 12 bases align to TRBD2. This CDR3 spans 18 amino acids. Looked up from germline, CDR1 is ENHRY and CDR2 is SYGVKD. Trimming took 10 bases from V and 1 from J; bases not matched to a gene: 13. As DNA, the CDR3 is TGTGCCACACTCACTAGCGGGAGGAGTGTGAGGAACACCGGGGAGCTGTTTTTT. Residues: CATLTSGRSVRNTGELFF.

This clone was found a few times. This chain links TRBV28 with TRBJ2-7, with a tentative D call TRBD2 (5 bases). Germline CDR1 MDHEN, CDR2 SYDVKM. V dropped 8 bases and J dropped 2 bases, with 13 bases sitting between them. The CDR3 is 13 residues long. CDR3 protein: CASGSGYTYEQYF. CDR3 in DNA: TGTGCCAGCGGCTCGGGATACACCTACGAGCAGTACTTC.

The chain recombines TRBV30 with TRBJ2-5, with D possibly matching TRBD1 (5 bases). V shed 2 bases and J shed 1 base, with 8 bases lying between them. Germline V gives CDR1 GTSNPN, CDR2 SVGIG (reference sequence). CDR3 length: 13 amino acids. The CDR3, as DNA: TGTGCCTGGAGTAGGGGTCCCCAAGAGACCCAGTACTTC. Residues: CAWSRGPQETQYF.

The chain links TRBV29-1 to TRBJ2-7; possibly TRBD1 for D (6 bases). Germline V lookup: CDR1 SQVTM, CDR2 ANQGSEA. The V end lost 3 bases, the J end lost 3 bases, and 6 bases lay between the germline ends. The CDR3 runs to 11 residues. CDR3 sequence (DNA): TGCAGCGTTGACAGGGGCTACGAGCAGTACTTC. Translated, it gives CSVDRGYEQYF.

The chain employs TRBV5-1 and TRBJ2-3; 8 nucleotides line up with TRBD2. The CDR3 has 16 residues. Germline loops: CDR1 SGHRS, CDR2 YFSETQ. V shed 4 bases, J shed 2 bases, and the junction held 9 bases outside the gene matches. The CDR3 sequence is CASSPTQRGNTDTQYF. CDR3 bases: TGCGCCAGCAGCCCCACCCAGCGGGGGAACACAGATACGCAGTATTTT.

This clone was seen more than once but under ten times. This sequence joins TRBV5-1 and TRBJ2-1; possible D gene TRBD2, 6 bases. V lost 4 bases to trimming and J lost 8 bases, with 13 bases between them. The CDR3 runs to 13 residues. The germline gives CDR1 SGHRS, CDR2 YFSETQ. The CDR3 sequence is CASSPEWGDEQFF. The CDR3 DNA reads as TGCGCCAGCAGCCCGGAATGGGGGGATGAGCAGTTCTTC.

The CDR3: CASSPATSGSMKTQYF. CDR3 DNA: TGTGCCAGCTCGCCTGCGACTAGCGGGAGTATGAAGACCCAGTACTTC. The chain has TRBV18 and TRBJ2-5; 12 positions agree with TRBD2. V trimming: 6 bases; J trimming: 6 bases; junction bases outside the gene matches: 11. Germline loops: CDR1 KGHSH, CDR2 LQKENI. The CDR3 totals 16 residues.

The chain employs TRBV30 and TRBJ1-5, with D unclear. V dropped 0 bases and J dropped 7 bases, with 13 bases sitting between them. The V gene's germline CDR1 is GTSNPN and CDR2 SVGIG (reference sequence). The CDR3 runs 14 residues. The chain's CDR3 is CAWSVRQESQPQHF. CDR3 nucleotide sequence: TGTGCCTGGAGTGTACGGCAGGAAAGCCAGCCCCAGCATTTT.